The 27 T cell receptor beta chains below all came from one sample that was sequenced in a study of T cells in Graves' hyperthyroidism and ophthalmopathy. RNA transcripts served as the template for amplifying TCR beta CDR3 regions. HTBI primers were used for first-round RT-PCR of the TCR CDR3. Each CDR3 protein is one row after TCRdb ran MiXCR on the multiplex PCR reads. The table has about 840,000 distinct CDR3 sequences, about two fifths seen once. Sequencing was carried out using blood. The receptors originated from a young man with Graves' hyperthyroidism.

V usage is TRBV6-5 and J usage is TRBJ2-5, with 12 bases aligning to TRBD2. The V gene end was trimmed by 4 bases and the J gene end by 4 bases; junction bases not matched to a gene: 4. Germline V CDR1 and CDR2: MNHEY, SVGAGI. This CDR3 spans 15 amino acids. The CDR3 nucleotides are TGTGCCAGCAGTTCCCAGACTAGCGGGAGAGAGACCCAGTACTTC. Protein: CASSSQTSGRETQYF.

This clonotype occurred many times. V usage is TRBV29-1 and J usage is TRBJ2-2; D remains unclear. CDR3 length: 13 residues. The germline V gene encodes CDR1 SQVTM and CDR2 ANQGSEA. The germline V and J ends were trimmed by 4 bases and 0 bases, with 6 bases remaining between them. The CDR3 nucleotides read TGCAGCGTTGTGGCGGCGAACACCGGGGAGCTGTTTTTT. Translating it yields CSVVAANTGELFF.

The V and J genes are TRBV20-1 and TRBJ1-1; D is possibly TRBD1 (5 bases). The germline V and J ends were trimmed by 0 bases and 0 bases, with 11 bases remaining between them. From germline, CDR1 is DFQATT and CDR2 SNEGSKA (reference sequence). The CDR3 contains 15 residues. The CDR3 spells CSARDSEGMNTEAFF. The DNA of the CDR3 is TGCAGTGCTAGAGATAGTGAGGGGATGAACACTGAAGCTTTCTTT.

This clonotype showed up many times. The chain is built from TRBV5-8 and TRBJ1-4; 9 bases fit TRBD1. The CDR3 runs 14 residues. The germline CDR1 and CDR2 sequences are SGHTS and YDEGEE. The V and J ends lost 4 bases and 7 bases, in that order; junction bases with no gene match: 5. CDR3 protein: CASSQDRGGEKLFF. The CDR3 nucleotides read TGTGCCAGCAGCCAGGACAGGGGAGGTGAAAAACTGTTTTTT.

This clonotype came up many times. The chain is built from TRBV15 and TRBJ1-2; D unresolved. V lost 0 bases, J lost 8 bases, and 13 bases lay in between. This CDR3 is built from 14 residues. Germline lookup yields CDR1 LNHNV and CDR2 YYDKDF (reference sequence). Here the CDR3 reads CATSRDLGVPGYTF. DNA of the CDR3: TGTGCCACCAGCAGAGATCTGGGTGTGCCGGGCTACACCTTC.

This clonotype showed up many times. The chain uses TRBV7-9 and TRBJ1-1; weak D call: TRBD1 (6 bases). The CDR3 runs 15 residues. Trimming took off 2 bases at V and 5 bases at J, with 15 bases between the two ends. Germline V gene data show CDR1 as SEHNR and CDR2 as FQNEAQ (reference sequence). The CDR3 DNA reads as TGTGCCAGCAGCTTATCAGGGAAAGGGGGGACTGAAGCTTTCTTT. Translating it yields CASSLSGKGGTEAFF.

The V gene is TRBV12-5, the J gene TRBJ2-5, with unresolved D. The V and J ends lost 1 base and 4 bases respectively, with 4 bases between them. Germline CDR1 reads LGHNT; CDR2 reads FRNRAP. This CDR3 has 12 amino acids. CDR3 bases: TGTGCTAGTGGTTTGGAATCAGAGACCCAGTACTTC. This gives the protein CASGLESETQYF. Complete variable domain (other parts from reference TRBV12-5 and TRBJ2-5): DARVTQTPRHKVTEMGQEVTMRCQPILGHNTVFWYRQTMMQGLELLAYFRNRAPLDDSGMPKDRFSAEMPDATLATLKIQPSEPRDSAVYFCASGLESETQYFGPGTRLLVL.

This clonotype was seen repeatedly, ten times or more. The chain recombines TRBV24-1 with TRBJ2-5; D is perhaps TRBD1 (6 bases). CDR1 and CDR2 (germline): KGHDR, SFDVKD. The CDR3 is 15 residues long. Trimming took off 4 bases at V and 3 bases at J, with 14 bases between the two ends. This CDR3 is CATSDTGTSEETQYF. The CDR3 DNA follows: TGTGCCACCAGTGACACCGGGACATCGGAAGAGACCCAGTACTTC.

This clonotype was counted many times. J is TRBJ2-2 and V is TRBV15, with a possible D match to TRBD1 (6 bases). The germline V gene has CDR1 LNHNV and CDR2 YYDKDF (reference sequence). Trimming shortened V by 0 bases and J by 6 bases, and 8 bases separated the two germline ends. CDR3 length: 14 amino acids. The CDR3 bases are TGTGCCACCAGCAGAGATCCAGGGGCCGGGGAGCTGTTTTTT. This codes for CATSRDPGAGELFF.

This clonotype was seen only a few times. The chain employs TRBV6-4 and TRBJ1-4; D call uncertain. This CDR3 is built from 15 residues. Trimming shortened V by 5 bases and J by 3 bases, and 13 bases separated the two germline ends. The germline V gene has CDR1 MRHNA and CDR2 SNTAGT. In DNA form, the CDR3 reads TGTGCCAGCAGTCGAAGTCAGGAGCCTAATGAAAAACTGTTTTTT. Translation: CASSRSQEPNEKLFF.

This clonotype showed up just a few times. The rearrangement links TRBV20-1 to TRBJ2-7; D possibly corresponds to TRBD2 (5 bases). The CDR3 spans 15 residues. Germline CDR1 reads DFQATT; CDR2 reads SNEGSKA (reference sequence). With 5 bases removed from V and 1 base from J, the gap between germline ends came to 18 bases. Here the CDR3 reads CSAARAGITSYEQYF. The CDR3 DNA is TGCAGTGCTGCTAGGGCGGGCATAACATCCTACGAGCAGTACTTC.

With regard to this clonotype: The conserved closing phenylalanine or tryptophan is absent in this CDR3, likely reflecting a read error. The chain combines TRBV11-2 with TRBJ2-6; no reliable D call. V lost 6 bases and J 5 bases, leaving 11 bases between the germline ends. There are 14 residues in the CDR3. Per the germline V gene, CDR1 is SGHAT and CDR2 is FQNNGV. In DNA form, the CDR3 reads TGTGCCAGCAGGTCGGATCGAAGGGCCAACGTCCTGACTCCA. This gives the protein CASRSDRRANVLTP.

The V gene is TRBV6-5, the J gene TRBJ2-7; possibly TRBD1 or TRBD2 for D (5 bases each). CDR3 length equals 15 residues. V was clipped by 4 bases and J by 2 bases, with 15 bases between them. CDR1 is MNHEY and CDR2 is SVGAGI in the germline V gene. The CDR3 nucleotides are TGTGCCAGCAGTTCCGGGGCAGGGCCCACCTACGAGCAGTACTTC. Translation gives CASSSGAGPTYEQYF.

The CDR3 DNA sequence: TGTGCCAGCAGTCACACATGGGACACTGAAGCTTTCTTT. Amino acid sequence: CASSHTWDTEAFF. This sequence joins TRBV6-6 and TRBJ1-1; D remains ambiguous. Trimming cost V 5 bases and J 3 bases, with 10 bases left between them. Per germline, CDR1 MNHNY and CDR2 SVGAGI (reference sequence). There are 13 residues in the CDR3.

The chain uses TRBV2 and TRBJ1-2; a possible D gene is TRBD1 (5 bases). With 5 bases removed from V and 6 bases from J, the gap between germline ends came to 22 bases. From germline, CDR1 is SNHLY and CDR2 FYNNEI. The CDR3 contains 16 residues. DNA for the CDR3: TGTGCCAGCAGTTTAACCCCCCCGGGACCTTTTCATGGCTACACCTTC. Residues: CASSLTPPGPFHGYTF.

V usage is TRBV7-9 and J usage is TRBJ2-2; 9 nucleotides match TRBD1. CDR1 is SEHNR and CDR2 is FQNEAQ in the germline V gene (reference sequence). The CDR3 spans 16 residues. V lost 2 bases and J lost 4; bases outside the gene matches: 5. Here the CDR3 DNA reads TGTGCCAGCAGCTTATGGGACAGGGCCGGCACCGGGGAGCTGTTTTTT. Its translation: CASSLWDRAGTGELFF.

This clonotype showed up many times. The gene calls are TRBV7-8 and TRBJ1-6, with a tentative D call TRBD1 (6 bases). CDR3 length: 15 residues. CDR1 and CDR2 (germline): SGHVS, FQNEAQ. V shed 4 bases and J shed 9 bases, with 16 bases lying between them. CDR3 region: CASSSSRGLVSPLHF. The CDR3 region has the DNA TGTGCCAGCAGCTCTTCCAGGGGTTTAGTTTCACCCCTCCACTTT.

The rearrangement links TRBV12-3 or TRBV12-4 to TRBJ1-4; possible D gene TRBD1, 5 bases. V was shortened by 6 bases and J by 6 bases, with 8 bases between the two germline ends. There are 12 residues in the CDR3. CDR3 loop: CASRRGYEKLFF. The CDR3 DNA reads as TGTGCCAGCAGGAGGGGTTATGAAAAACTGTTTTTT.

J is TRBJ1-4 and V is TRBV11-2; no reliable D call. The V gene's germline CDR1 is SGHAT and CDR2 FQNNGV. V lost 1 base and J lost 6, with 12 bases in between. CDR3 length: 15 amino acids. CDR3 protein: CASSLGWTADEKLFF. The CDR3 region has the DNA TGTGCCAGCAGCTTAGGTTGGACGGCGGATGAAAAACTGTTTTTT.

This clonotype was observed a few times. The chain uses TRBV20-1 and TRBJ2-7; D remains ambiguous. Trimming cost V 0 bases and J 8 bases, with 11 bases left between them. Germline CDR1 reads DFQATT; CDR2 reads SNEGSKA (reference sequence). The CDR3 loop spans 12 amino acids. Here the CDR3 DNA reads TGCAGTGCTAGAGATCAAGGGCTCCAGCAGTACTTC. Translating it yields CSARDQGLQQYF.

The gene calls are TRBV7-8 and TRBJ2-5, with D perhaps TRBD1 (6 bases). The CDR3 loop spans 13 amino acids. The germline V gene encodes CDR1 SGHVS and CDR2 FQNEAQ. V was pared by 1 base and J by 7 bases, with 10 bases between. CDR3 amino acids: CASSLGGLGTQYF. The CDR3 DNA reads as TGTGCCAGCAGCTTAGGGGGGCTAGGGACCCAGTACTTC.

In its sample, this clonotype was seen a few times. This rearrangement joins TRBV4-2 to TRBJ2-5; tentatively, D is TRBD2 (6 bases). The V and J ends lost 2 bases and 2 bases respectively, with 9 bases between them. The germline gives CDR1 LGHNA, CDR2 YNFKEQ. The CDR3 covers 14 residues. The CDR3 DNA reads TGTGCCAGCAGCCAATCTAGCGAGCAAGAGACCCAGTACTTC. The encoded protein is CASSQSSEQETQYF.

The chain links TRBV6-5 to TRBJ2-5, with D possibly being TRBD2 (5 bases). Germline CDR1 is MNHEY and CDR2 is SVGAGI. V dropped 6 bases and J dropped 5 bases, with 16 bases sitting between them. CDR3 length: 14 amino acids. CDR3 bases: TGTGCCAGCAGCCTTAGCGCGAGGGCGGAGACCCAGTACTTC. Protein sequence: CASSLSARAETQYF.

The rearrangement joins TRBV10-3 to TRBJ1-3; 8 positions agree with TRBD1. This CDR3 contains 15 residues. V trimming: 6 bases; J trimming: 3 bases; junction bases outside the gene matches: 7. Per the germline V gene, CDR1 is ENHRY and CDR2 is SYGVKD. CDR3: CAISLRQGIGNTIYF. In DNA form, the CDR3 reads TGTGCCATCAGCCTTAGACAGGGGATTGGAAACACCATATATTTT.

This clonotype was picked up many times. J is TRBJ1-1 and V is TRBV29-1; 8 bases are shared with TRBD1. Germline CDR1 SQVTM, CDR2 ANQGSEA. CDR3 size: 13 residues. Trimming cost V 6 bases and J 5 bases; bases outside gene matches: 8. The CDR3 loop reads CSVLGQGYTEAFF. The CDR3 DNA is TGCAGCGTACTTGGACAGGGCTATACTGAAGCTTTCTTT.

This clonotype was seen many times. The CDR3 reads CASRWGQDTEAFF. CDR3 DNA sequence: TGTGCCAGCAGATGGGGACAGGACACTGAAGCTTTCTTT. The J gene is TRBJ1-1, the V gene TRBV7-2; TRBD1 agrees at 8 bases. The germline gives CDR1 SGHTA, CDR2 FQGNSA. The length of the CDR3 is 13 residues. The J segment lost 3 bases and the V segment lost 6 bases, leaving 3 bases of the junction unmatched.

The V gene is TRBV19, the J gene TRBJ1-1, with D unclear. V gave up 8 bases and J gave up 1 base, with 11 bases separating them. The CDR3 is 13 residues long. Germline loops: CDR1 LNHDA, CDR2 SQIVND (reference sequence). The chain's CDR3 is CASGRIENTEAFF. CDR3 coding DNA: TGTGCCAGTGGGCGGATCGAGAACACTGAAGCTTTCTTT.